This passage covers 10 T cell receptor beta chains from one sample sequenced in a study of tumor-infiltrating lymphocytes in primary liver carcinoma. Blood RNA came from unsorted whole blood; germline DNA was also extracted. Reverse transcription of 500 ng total RNA with a constant-region primer produced TCR beta cDNA. ARM-PCR was slightly modified, and three nested multiplex PCR rounds with it gave rise to the TCR beta libraries. Two initial PCR rounds of 10 to 11 cycles each paired TRBV1-TRBV30 forward primers with a C-beta reverse primer. TCRdb re-analysed the multiplex PCR reads in MiXCR, keeping a single row per CDR3 protein. The sample lists around 210,000 distinct CDR3 sequences, approximately 65% occurring once. Sequenced sample: peripheral blood. Every receptor here comes from a woman in her sixties with primary liver carcinoma and hepatitis B virus infection.

The chain combines TRBV29-1 with TRBJ1-2, with a weak D call TRBD1 (5 bases). The CDR3 has 14 residues. Trimming left V 6 bases short and J 2 bases short, with 16 bases between. The germline V gene encodes CDR1 SQVTM and CDR2 ANQGSEA. Here the CDR3 reads CSVSGGNTNYGYTF. CDR3 sequence (DNA): TGCAGCGTGAGCGGGGGGAACACCAACTATGGCTACACCTTC.

V is TRBV29-1 and J is TRBJ1-1; D is uncertain. This CDR3 is 11 amino acids long. Germline values: CDR1 SQVTM, CDR2 ANQGSEA. With 4 bases removed from V and 14 bases from J, the gap between germline ends came to 17 bases. CDR3 protein: CSVVGNTEPFF. In nucleotides, the CDR3 is TGCAGCGTTGTTGGGAACACTGAACCCTTCTTT.

Concerning this clonotype itself: One junction end does not reproduce the germline sequence, and a read error may be involved. The chain employs TRBV6-5 and TRBJ1-1, with D maybe TRBD1 (5 bases). The CDR3 has 16 residues. Germline V gene sequence: CDR1 MNHEY, CDR2 SVGAGI. The DNA for the CDR3 is TGTGCCAGCAGTGGTGGAGGGGCCCAGGGTCGGACTGGAGCTTTCTTT. It yields the protein CASSGGGAQGRTGAFF.

Details on this clonotype: One end of the junction varies from germline; a read error may be responsible. The V gene is TRBV25-1, the J gene TRBJ2-7, with TRBD2 as a possible D gene (5 bases). In germline, CDR1 is MGHDK, CDR2 SYGVNS. There are 14 residues in the CDR3. The CDR3 region has the DNA TGTGGCAGCAGTGAGGGTTCCGGAGCCTACGAGCAGTACTTC. Encoded protein: CGSSEGSGAYEQYF.

As regards this clonotype: This clone may be a read error of a much larger clone one base away. The rearrangement joins TRBV6-1 to TRBJ2-1; 9 nucleotides line up with TRBD2. Germline V gene lookup returns CDR1 MNHNS and CDR2 SASEGT. The CDR3 covers 19 residues. The CDR3 DNA sequence: TGTGGCAGCAATCCCGAAACAGGGTTCCATAGCGGGAGAAGGGATGAGCAGTTCTTC. It is translated as CGSNPETGFHSGRRDEQFF.

This clonotype occurred many times. The chain has TRBV4-2 and TRBJ2-1; TRBD1 matches at 7 bases. This CDR3 is built from 16 residues. Germline values: CDR1 LGHNA, CDR2 YNFKEQ. The V gene end was trimmed by 0 bases and the J gene end by 4 bases; junction bases not matched to a gene: 6. CDR3 amino acids: CASSQEKGTVYNEQFF. CDR3 DNA: TGTGCCAGCAGCCAAGAAAAAGGGACAGTTTACAATGAGCAGTTCTTC.

Comments on this clonotype: Because it lacks the conserved phenylalanine or tryptophan at the end, this CDR3 is likely a read error. The chain links TRBV29-1 to TRBJ2-5; TRBD2 agrees at 14 bases. In germline, CDR1 is SQVTM, CDR2 ANQGSEA. This CDR3 has 22 residues. The trim removed 5 bases at V and 1 base at J, leaving 24 bases unmatched. The CDR3 DNA follows: TGCAGCGTTCAAGTAGGAGGACTAGCGGGAGGAAAGGGGGTAACGCGCCAAGAGACCCAGTACTCC. It is translated as CSVQVGGLAGGKGVTRQETQYS.

Worth noting for this clonotype: An end of the junction does not agree with germline; a read error may underlie this. The chain recombines TRBV29-1 with TRBJ2-3; D gene uncertain. Germline CDR1 reads SQVTM; CDR2 reads ANQGSEA. This CDR3 is 16 amino acids long. DNA of the CDR3: TGCAGAGTTGGTATAGCCCCTCTCGTAAACACAGATACGCAGTATTTT. Translating it yields CRVGIAPLVNTDTQYF.

This clonotype was counted ten times or more. The V gene is TRBV10-3, the J gene TRBJ1-6; 9 bases are shared with TRBD1. V dropped 4 bases and J dropped 6; count of bases not matched to a gene: 7. This CDR3 has 16 residues. In germline, CDR1 is ENHRY, CDR2 SYGVKD. The CDR3 sequence: CAISGAGQGSNSPLHF. CDR3 DNA: TGTGCCATCAGTGGGGCTGGACAGGGGTCTAATTCACCCCTCCACTTT.

The V gene is TRBV28, the J gene TRBJ2-6; D might be TRBD2 (7 bases). V was clipped by 8 bases and J by 0 bases, with 20 bases between them. Germline V gene lookup returns CDR1 MDHEN and CDR2 SYDVKM. This CDR3 comprises 18 residues. This CDR3 reads CASHSWRGQASGANVLTF. The CDR3 nucleotides read TGTGCCAGCCATTCCTGGCGGGGGCAGGCCTCTGGGGCCAACGTCCTGACTTTC.